One sample yielded the 30 T cell receptor beta chains listed below, sequenced in a study of blood T cell repertoires in COVID-19. The repertoire was sequenced with immunoSEQ multiplex PCR; TCRdb's copy has only in-frame clones and lacks some. Of approximately 300,000 clones in the sample, roughly 87% are singletons; the top ten hold approximately 2.2%. Sequencing was carried out using peripheral blood. The origin of the receptors is a man younger than 35 with active or convalescent COVID-19.

This clone was observed a few times. The chain uses TRBV7-6 and TRBJ1-4, with TRBD1 identical over 7 bases. Germline V lookup: CDR1 SGHVS, CDR2 FNYEAQ. V lost 5 bases, J lost 8 bases, and 11 bases stayed unmatched. This CDR3 is built from 15 residues. CDR3 amino acids: CASSTRDSYGEKLFF. CDR3 coding DNA: TGTGCCAGCAGCACAAGGGACAGCTACGGGGAAAAACTGTTTTTT.

V gene TRBV6-5 combines with J gene TRBJ2-7, with D unclear. Germline assignment: CDR1 MNHEY and CDR2 SVGAGI. This CDR3 contains 13 residues. V was pared by 4 bases and J by 5 bases, with 12 bases between. The CDR3 is CASSWAHQDEQYF. CDR3 DNA sequence: TGTGCCAGCAGTTGGGCCCACCAAGACGAGCAGTACTTC.

This chain connects TRBV9 to TRBJ2-5; 12 bases map to TRBD2. The V and J ends lost 0 bases and 5 bases, in that order; junction bases with no gene match: 2. This CDR3 is 15 amino acids long. In germline, CDR1 is SGDLS, CDR2 YYNGEE. CDR3 bases: TGTGCCAGCAGCGTAGCCGGGACTAGCGGGGAGACCCAGTACTTC. Its translation: CASSVAGTSGETQYF.

This clone is a singleton in its sample. The chain carries TRBV29-1 and TRBJ2-1; D gene uncertain. The V and J ends lost 4 bases and 4 bases respectively, with 8 bases between them. The CDR3 loop spans 12 amino acids. Germline values: CDR1 SQVTM, CDR2 ANQGSEA. DNA for the CDR3: TGCAGCGTTGCCGTGAGATACAATGAGCAGTTCTTC. Amino acids: CSVAVRYNEQFF.

The chain uses TRBV6-6 and TRBJ2-7; 9 nucleotides match TRBD2. This CDR3 comprises 15 residues. The V segment lost 5 bases and the J segment 2 bases; nucleotides outside the gene matches: 7. Germline V gene lookup returns CDR1 MNHNY and CDR2 SVGAGI (reference sequence). In nucleotides, the CDR3 is TGTGCCAGCAGTCCGACTAGCGGAACGACCTACGAGCAGTACTTC. Amino acid sequence: CASSPTSGTTYEQYF.

The chain recombines TRBV2 with TRBJ2-5; D gene unclear. Germline lookup yields CDR1 SNHLY and CDR2 FYNNEI. This CDR3 has 12 amino acids. Trimming cost V 1 base and J 3 bases, with 3 bases left between them. Written as DNA, the CDR3 is TGTGCCAGCAGTGAAGTCGAAGAGACCCAGTACTTC. This encodes CASSEVEETQYF.

On this clone itself: In the same sample, other DNA sequences code for this CDR3. The V call is TRBV9, the J call TRBJ2-3, with 9 nucleotides matching TRBD2. The CDR3 extends over 15 amino acids. Germline CDR1 reads SGDLS; CDR2 reads YYNGEE. Germline trimming cut 0 bases from V and 3 bases from J; bases unmatched to any gene: 2. CDR3 bases: TGTGCCAGCAGCGTAGGAAGCGGGGGGACAGATACGCAGTATTTT. Translating gives CASSVGSGGTDTQYF.

The chain carries TRBV5-1 and TRBJ1-5, with TRBD1 matching over 7 bases. The CDR3 extends over 16 amino acids. The junction had 10 bases not matched to a gene; V was cut back by 4 bases and J by 3 bases. Germline-derived CDR1 and CDR2 are SGHRS and YFSETQ. The CDR3 DNA sequence: TGCGCCAGCAGCCCTCAGGGGGGCGGTTACAATCAGCCCCAGCATTTT. The encoded protein is CASSPQGGGYNQPQHF.

The chain recombines TRBV7-8 with TRBJ2-7; D gene uncertain. With 8 bases removed from V and 1 base from J, the gap between germline ends came to 15 bases. CDR1 and CDR2 (germline): SGHVS, FQNEAQ. The CDR3 covers 14 residues. CDR3 nucleotides: TGTGCCAGCGTTGCTAGATCTTCTTCCTACGAGCAGTACTTC. Its translation is CASVARSSSYEQYF.

This chain connects TRBV19 to TRBJ2-1; 12 bases match TRBD2. The CDR3 loop spans 14 amino acids. With 6 bases clipped from V and 4 bases from J, the junction kept 1 base outside the gene matches. Germline loops: CDR1 LNHDA, CDR2 SQIVND (reference sequence). The CDR3 bases are TGTGCCAGTAGGGGACTAGCGGGTTACAATGAGCAGTTCTTC. Translated: CASRGLAGYNEQFF. Using reference TRBV19 and TRBJ2-1 for the parts outside the CDR3, the full variable domain is DGGITQSPKYLFRKEGQNVTLSCEQNLNHDAMYWYRQDPGQGLRLIYYSQIVNDFQKGDIAEGYSVSREKKESFPLTVTSAQKNPTAFYLCASRGLAGYNEQFFGPGTRLTVL.

J is TRBJ2-2 and V is TRBV29-1, with 7 bases identical to TRBD2. The CDR3 sequence is 16 residues long. The V segment lost 2 bases and the J segment 4 bases; nucleotides outside the gene matches: 10. Germline CDR1 SQVTM, CDR2 ANQGSEA. The CDR3 DNA follows: TGCAGCGTTGAATCGGCTACCCGGGGGGTCACCGGGGAGCTGTTTTTT. Amino acids: CSVESATRGVTGELFF.

This clone was seen more than once but under ten times. The rearrangement joins TRBV28 to TRBJ1-4; 12 nucleotides agree with TRBD1. CDR1 and CDR2 (germline): MDHEN, SYDVKM. This CDR3 contains 16 residues. V lost 8 bases to trimming and J lost 8 bases; unmatched junction nucleotides: 12. The chain's CDR3 is CASAGTGGPLEEKLFF. The CDR3 nucleotides read TGTGCCAGCGCCGGGACAGGGGGCCCCTTGGAAGAAAAACTGTTTTTT.

The chain recombines TRBV28 with TRBJ1-2; perhaps TRBD1 as D (6 bases). The CDR3 sequence is 18 residues long. Deletions cut 5 bases from V and 2 bases from J, with 24 bases between. CDR1 MDHEN and CDR2 SYDVKM come from the germline V gene. The CDR3 DNA is TGTGCCAGCAGTCGTTATAACCTCCGGACAGCGGAGAACTATGGCTACACCTTC. This translates into CASSRYNLRTAENYGYTF.

The chain has TRBV4-1 and TRBJ2-3, with TRBD2 as a possible D gene (5 bases). Germline V gene sequence: CDR1 MGHRA, CDR2 YSYEKL. This CDR3 contains 14 residues. Trimming pared 1 base from V and 4 bases from J, leaving 9 bases between. CDR3 DNA sequence: TGCGCCAGCAGCCAAGTAGAGGGCCCAGATACGCAGTATTTT. This sequence encodes CASSQVEGPDTQYF.

The genes are TRBV11-3 and TRBJ2-5; 9 positions match TRBD1. With V trimmed by 5 bases and J by 4 bases, 8 bases remained unmatched. The CDR3 sequence is 15 residues long. CDR1 SGHNT and CDR2 YENEEA come from the germline V gene. Here the CDR3 reads CASSPTRDRVETQYF. The CDR3 DNA sequence: TGTGCCAGCAGCCCCACCCGGGACAGGGTAGAGACCCAGTACTTC.

The chain recombines TRBV28 with TRBJ2-1, with TRBD1 matching 7 bases. The germline V gene has CDR1 MDHEN and CDR2 SYDVKM. This CDR3 comprises 15 residues. The junction had 9 bases not matched to a gene; V was cut back by 6 bases and J by 4 bases. The CDR3 bases are TGTGCCAGCAGCCCGACAGGGTCGCTTTACAATGAGCAGTTCTTC. Translated: CASSPTGSLYNEQFF.

CDR3 region: CASSQDGTGGAYEQYF. CDR3 nucleotide sequence: TGCGCCAGCAGCCAAGACGGGACAGGGGGTGCTTACGAGCAGTACTTC. J is TRBJ2-7 and V is TRBV5-1; 11 nucleotides match TRBD1. The CDR3 is 16 amino acids. J gave up 4 bases and V 4 bases, and 10 bases lay outside the gene matches. The V gene's germline CDR1 is SGHRS and CDR2 YFSETQ.

The chain recombines TRBV28 with TRBJ2-1, with TRBD2 matching over 11 bases. The germline gives CDR1 MDHEN, CDR2 SYDVKM. V gave up 4 bases and J gave up 8 bases; unmatched junction bases: 10. This CDR3 region has 16 residues. The CDR3 region is CASSSGVAGGYDEQFF. The CDR3 bases are TGTGCCAGCAGTTCCGGGGTAGCGGGAGGGTACGATGAGCAGTTCTTC.

This clone was recorded once. CDR3 amino acids: CASSLRFTGGYEQYF. DNA for the CDR3: TGTGCCAGCAGCTTACGATTCACAGGGGGATACGAGCAGTACTTC. This chain links TRBV11-2 with TRBJ2-7, with 8 nucleotides matching TRBD1. From germline, CDR1 is SGHAT and CDR2 FQNNGV. This CDR3 comprises 15 residues. Germline trimming cut 2 bases from V and 4 bases from J; bases unmatched to any gene: 7. The entire variable domain, with the rest obtained from reference TRBV11-2 and TRBJ2-7, is as follows: EAGVAQSPRYKIIEKRQSVAFWCNPISGHATLYWYQQILGQGPKLLIQFQNNGVVDDSQLPKDRFSAERLKGVDSTLKIQPAKLEDSAVYLCASSLRFTGGYEQYFGPGTRLTVT.

The chain has TRBV5-1 and TRBJ2-7; D is ambiguous. Germline CDR1 and CDR2: SGHRS and YFSETQ. The CDR3 length is 12 residues. V lost 1 base to trimming and J lost 5 bases, with 7 bases between them. The CDR3 here is CASSLSFDEQYF. DNA for the CDR3: TGCGCCAGCAGCTTGTCCTTCGACGAGCAGTACTTC.

The chain employs TRBV7-8 and TRBJ1-2; 9 positions match TRBD1. Unmatched junction bases numbered 6, after V lost 5 bases and J lost 2 bases. Germline-derived CDR1 and CDR2 are SGHVS and FQNEAQ. The CDR3 runs 15 residues. CDR3 amino acids: CASSERTGVNYGYTF. The CDR3 nucleotides are TGTGCCAGCAGCGAAAGGACAGGGGTAAACTATGGCTACACCTTC.

The chain combines TRBV7-9 with TRBJ1-1, with no clear D. Germline V lookup: CDR1 SEHNR, CDR2 FQNEAQ (reference sequence). This CDR3 contains 13 residues. The germline V and J ends were trimmed by 2 bases and 8 bases, with 12 bases remaining between them. CDR3 sequence reads: CASSLMARQEAFF. The CDR3 DNA reads TGTGCCAGCAGCTTAATGGCCAGGCAAGAAGCTTTCTTT.

This chain connects TRBV18 to TRBJ1-2; TRBD1 matches 10 bases. The germline gives CDR1 KGHSH, CDR2 LQKENI. V dropped 3 bases and J dropped 5; count of bases not matched to a gene: 9. There are 16 residues in the CDR3. In nucleotides, the CDR3 is TGTGCCAGCTCACCTAAGACAGGGGGCGGCTGGTATGGCTACACCTTC. It yields the protein CASSPKTGGGWYGYTF.

V and J are TRBV11-2 and TRBJ1-1; D is unresolved. The CDR3 loop spans 15 amino acids. Germline V gives CDR1 SGHAT, CDR2 FQNNGV. Trimming pared 5 bases from V and 0 bases from J, leaving 13 bases between. The DNA for the CDR3 is TGTGCCAGCAGCCCGTCCGGACTGTTGAACACTGAAGCTTTCTTT. It yields the protein CASSPSGLLNTEAFF.

CDR3 residues: CASSFQLATGELFF. The CDR3 nucleotides are TGCGCCAGCAGCTTCCAATTAGCCACCGGGGAGCTGTTTTTT. The chain combines TRBV5-1 with TRBJ2-2; D not resolved. Looked up from germline, CDR1 is SGHRS and CDR2 is YFSETQ. V lost 2 bases and J 4 bases, leaving 9 bases between the germline ends. CDR3 length: 14 amino acids. Combining the CDR3 with reference TRBV5-1 and TRBJ2-2 gives the whole variable domain KAGVTQTPRYLIKTRGQQVTLSCSPISGHRSVSWYQQTPGQGLQFLFEYFSETQRNKGNFPGRFSGRQFSNSRSEMNVSTLELGDSALYLCASSFQLATGELFFGEGSRLTVL.

The J gene is TRBJ2-3, the V gene TRBV24-1; 10 bases align to TRBD1. Germline-derived CDR1 and CDR2 are KGHDR and SFDVKD. The ends lost 4 bases at V and 4 bases at J; junction bases unmatched: 7. This CDR3 region has 16 residues. The CDR3 region has the DNA TGTGCCACCAGTGAAACCCGACAGGGGGCCCCAGATACGCAGTATTTT. It is translated as CATSETRQGAPDTQYF.

V is TRBV5-1 and J is TRBJ1-1; D unclear. From germline, CDR1 is SGHRS and CDR2 YFSETQ. The CDR3 has 14 residues. The V end was cut by 0 bases, the J end by 1 base, with 7 bases between. In DNA, the CDR3 is TGCGCCAGCAGCTTGGCCAACGGGAACACTGAAGCTTTCTTT. The encoded protein is CASSLANGNTEAFF.

The chain recombines TRBV14 with TRBJ2-7, with D possibly being TRBD2 (6 bases). The germline CDR1 and CDR2 sequences are SGHDN and FVKESK. The CDR3 sequence is 16 residues long. Between the trimmed V and J ends, which lost 0 bases and 7 bases, there was a span of 19 bases. The CDR3 DNA sequence: TGTGCCAGCAGCCAAGATGCGGGACCCGAAGTTTGGGAGCAGTACTTC. Translating it yields CASSQDAGPEVWEQYF.

The J gene is TRBJ2-1, the V gene TRBV27, with D perhaps matching TRBD2 (7 bases). Trimming cost V 5 bases and J 8 bases, with 19 bases left between them. The CDR3 loop spans 15 amino acids. Germline lookup yields CDR1 MNHEY and CDR2 SMNVEV (reference sequence). The CDR3 sequence is CASSGGGTFLDEQFF. The CDR3 coding sequence is TGTGCCAGCAGTGGGGGGGGCACCTTCCTCGATGAGCAGTTCTTC.

This sequence joins TRBV4-3 and TRBJ1-1; a weak D match, TRBD1 (6 bases). The CDR3 is made up of 16 amino acids. Germline assignment: CDR1 LGHNA and CDR2 YSLEER. The germline V and J ends were trimmed by 1 base and 1 base, with 13 bases remaining between them. For the CDR3, the DNA is TGCGCCAGCAGCCAAGCTCACGGGACAAAGAACACTGAAGCTTTCTTT. Translating it yields CASSQAHGTKNTEAFF.